This T cell receptor beta chain emerged from a study of cytomegalovirus exposure and HLA in healthy donors. The V gene end was trimmed by 0 bases and the J gene end by 5 bases; junction bases not matched to a gene: 5. This CDR3 has 15 amino acids. Germline V lookup: CDR1 SGDLS, CDR2 YYNGEE. Note on this clone: As yet, its antigen is unknown.

Notes on the study in general: In vitro experiments confirmed that a few CMV-associated chains were specific for CMV antigens.

PCR used 60 Vbeta primers and 13 Jbeta primers. As originally analysed: An analysis that came later counted 60 million to 80 million unique TCR beta chains, about 10 million shared. Data came from immunoSEQ multiplex PCR; TCRdb stores just in-frame clones and leaves some out. That table supplies the V and J calls and clone size; D and trimming were determined from the DNA. The sample lists more than 70,000 clones, 75% to 85% occurring once. The clonotype comes from a man aged 50 to 60 in good health and CMV-seropositive. V gene TRBV9 combines with J gene TRBJ2-1; 7 bases are shared with TRBD2. Sequencing was done on a sample of PBMCs. The CDR3 sequence: CASSVAASGNNEQFF. Written as DNA, the CDR3 is TGTGCCAGCAGCGTAGCGGCTAGCGGAAACAATGAGCAGTTCTTC.